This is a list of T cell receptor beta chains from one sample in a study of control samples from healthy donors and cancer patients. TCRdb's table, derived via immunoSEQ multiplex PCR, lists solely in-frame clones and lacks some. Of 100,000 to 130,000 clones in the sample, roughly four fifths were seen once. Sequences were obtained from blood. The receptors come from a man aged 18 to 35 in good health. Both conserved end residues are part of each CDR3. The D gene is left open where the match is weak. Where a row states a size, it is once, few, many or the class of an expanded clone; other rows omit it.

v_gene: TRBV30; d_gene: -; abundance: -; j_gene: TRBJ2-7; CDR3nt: TGTGCCTGGAGTACGCGACTAGTGATCCACGAGCAGTACTTC; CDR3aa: CAWSTRLVIHEQYF
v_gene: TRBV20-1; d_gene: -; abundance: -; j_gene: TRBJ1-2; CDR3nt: TGCAGTGCTAGTGCTCAGGGCTTTGATGGCTACACCTTC; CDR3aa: CSASAQGFDGYTF
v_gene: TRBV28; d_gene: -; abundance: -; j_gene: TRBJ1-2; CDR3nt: TGTGCCAGCAGTTCCCCTAACAGCCCTAACTATGGCTACACCTTC; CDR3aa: CASSSPNSPNYGYTF
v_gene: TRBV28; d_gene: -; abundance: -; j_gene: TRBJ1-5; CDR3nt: TGTGCCAGCAGTTTTAGGGCCAACAATCAGCCCCAGCATTTT; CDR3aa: CASSFRANNQPQHF
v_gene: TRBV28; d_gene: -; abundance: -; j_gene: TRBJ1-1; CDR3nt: TGTGCCAGCAGGTACAGGGCCACTGAAGCTTTCTTT; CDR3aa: CASRYRATEAFF
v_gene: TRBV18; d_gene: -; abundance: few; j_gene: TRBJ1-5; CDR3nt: TGTGCCAGCTCACCACAAGTTAGCAATCAGCCCCAGCATTTT; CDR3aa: CASSPQVSNQPQHF
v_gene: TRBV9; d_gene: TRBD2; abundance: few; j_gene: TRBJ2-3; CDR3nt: TGTGCCAGCAGCCCCGGACTAGCGGGGGGGTATACAGATACGCAGTATTTT; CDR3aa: CASSPGLAGGYTDTQYF
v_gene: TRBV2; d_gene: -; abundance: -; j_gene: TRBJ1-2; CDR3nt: TGTGCCAGCAGTGTGGGGGGAAGCAACTATGGCTACACCTTC; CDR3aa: CASSVGGSNYGYTF
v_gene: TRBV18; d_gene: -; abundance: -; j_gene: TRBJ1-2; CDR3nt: TGTGCCAGCTCACAAGGGTCGGGCGATGGCTACACCTTC; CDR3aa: CASSQGSGDGYTF
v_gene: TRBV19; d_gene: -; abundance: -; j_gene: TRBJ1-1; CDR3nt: TGTGCCAGTAGGCCGTTAGCGGCAAATCAAGTCACTGAAGCTTTCTTT; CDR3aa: CASRPLAANQVTEAFF